Following are 20 T cell receptor beta chains from one sample sequenced in a study of cytomegalovirus exposure and HLA in healthy donors. Repertoires were generated with immunoSEQ multiplex PCR, while TCRdb's copy carries only in-frame clones and drops some. The sample contains more than 55,000 clones, around 90% of which appear only once. The source material was PBMCs. These TCRs come from a man between 18 and 35 years old in good health and CMV-seronegative.

This clone was seen just once. The chain recombines TRBV2 with TRBJ2-7; tentative D call: TRBD2 (6 bases). CDR3 length: 11 residues. Germline V gives CDR1 SNHLY, CDR2 FYNNEI. Trimming cost V 11 bases and J 4 bases, with 12 bases left between them. In DNA form, the CDR3 reads TGTGCCTCCCACGCGGGATACGAGCAGTACTTC. Amino acid sequence: CASHAGYEQYF.

This clone appeared a single time. V and J are TRBV7-2 and TRBJ1-5; 8 bases map to TRBD1. The germline V gene has CDR1 SGHTA and CDR2 FQGNSA. There are 17 residues in the CDR3. The V gene end was trimmed by 1 base and the J gene end by 3 bases; junction bases not matched to a gene: 8. CDR3 in amino acids: CASSLGPPDRANQPQHF. CDR3 nucleotide sequence: TGTGCCAGCAGCTTAGGCCCACCGGACAGGGCCAATCAGCCCCAGCATTTT.

The chain carries TRBV11-2 and TRBJ1-1, with D possibly being TRBD1 (5 bases). There are 13 residues in the CDR3. V dropped 1 base and J dropped 5 bases, with 8 bases sitting between them. Germline V gene data show CDR1 as SGHAT and CDR2 as FQNNGV. The DNA of the CDR3 is TGTGCCAGCAGCTTAGCACAGGTGACTGAAGCTTTCTTT. This translates into CASSLAQVTEAFF. The full variable domain, completed using reference TRBV11-2 and TRBJ1-1, is EAGVAQSPRYKIIEKRQSVAFWCNPISGHATLYWYQQILGQGPKLLIQFQNNGVVDDSQLPKDRFSAERLKGVDSTLKIQPAKLEDSAVYLCASSLAQVTEAFFGQGTRLTVV.

The chain recombines TRBV28 with TRBJ2-3; TRBD2 matches 10 bases. Losses at the gene ends were 10 bases for V and 5 bases for J; bases not matched to a gene: 9. The CDR3 consists of 14 residues. Germline CDR1 MDHEN, CDR2 SYDVKM. In nucleotides, the CDR3 is TGTGCCACCGCCCTAGCGGGAGAAGGAGATACGCAGTATTTT. It is translated as CATALAGEGDTQYF.

The chain employs TRBV11-2 and TRBJ2-7, with TRBD2 as a possible D gene (6 bases). The CDR3 consists of 15 residues. The germline gives CDR1 SGHAT, CDR2 FQNNGV. V shed 0 bases and J shed 6 bases, with 15 bases lying between them. The CDR3 spells CASSLDPGSLSEQYF. CDR3 nucleotide sequence: TGTGCCAGCAGCTTAGATCCCGGGAGTCTAAGCGAGCAGTACTTC.

J is TRBJ1-1 and V is TRBV5-5; D ambiguous. Per germline, CDR1 SGHKS and CDR2 YYEKEE (reference sequence). V was clipped by 0 bases and J by 0 bases, with 12 bases between them. The CDR3 runs 16 residues. DNA for the CDR3: TGTGCCAGCAGCTTGGGCCTCGGGTCTCTGAACACTGAAGCTTTCTTT. Translating gives CASSLGLGSLNTEAFF.

In nucleotides, the CDR3 is TGTGCCAGCAGTTACGAGGGAGCCTACGAGCAGTACTTC. It is translated as CASSYEGAYEQYF. The chain uses TRBV6-6 and TRBJ2-7; perhaps TRBD2 as D (5 bases). Germline V gene lookup returns CDR1 MNHNY and CDR2 SVGAGI (reference sequence). V was trimmed by 2 bases and J by 2 bases, leaving 7 bases between them. The CDR3 consists of 13 residues.

The genes are TRBV5-1 and TRBJ2-4; 9 bases agree with TRBD2. The CDR3 loop spans 21 amino acids. V gave up 0 bases and J gave up 4 bases; unmatched junction bases: 20. Germline CDR1 SGHRS, CDR2 YFSETQ. The chain's CDR3 is CASSLDQQTRTGTSNKNIQYF. In DNA form, the CDR3 reads TGCGCCAGCAGCTTGGATCAACAAACCAGAACCGGGACTAGCAATAAAAACATTCAGTACTTC.

J is TRBJ2-1 and V is TRBV5-6; D is undetermined. The CDR3 covers 15 residues. The V end lost 4 bases, the J end lost 3 bases, and 14 bases lay between the germline ends. The germline CDR1 and CDR2 sequences are SGHDT and YYEEEE. Written as DNA, the CDR3 is TGTGCCAGCAGCCCTACTACAACCCGCTACAATGAGCAGTTCTTC. It encodes CASSPTTTRYNEQFF.

The chain employs TRBV21-1 and TRBJ2-1; the DNA was not compared with TRBD1, the D call given in the table. TRBV21-1 is marked as a pseudogene. The CDR3 totals 19 residues. DNA for the CDR3: TGTGCCAGCAGCAAAACGCCACCCGGCAGGGGGAGCTCCTACAATGAGCAGTTCTTC. It translates to CASSKTPPGRGSSYNEQFF.

The chain uses TRBV5-5 and TRBJ2-7; D possibly corresponds to TRBD1 (5 bases). In germline, CDR1 is SGHKS, CDR2 YYEKEE (reference sequence). The CDR3 sequence is 14 residues long. The V gene lost 1 base and the J gene lost 1 base, with 9 bases spanning the gap. CDR3 region: CASSLSQGSYEQYF. The CDR3 DNA reads as TGTGCCAGCAGCTTGTCCCAGGGATCCTACGAGCAGTACTTC. The full variable domain, its missing parts supplied by reference TRBV5-5 and TRBJ2-7, is DAGVTQSPTHLIKTRGQQVTLRCSPISGHKSVSWYQQVLGQGPQFIFQYYEKEERGRGNFPDRFSARQFPNYSSELNVNALLLGDSALYLCASSLSQGSYEQYFGPGTRLTVT.

J is TRBJ2-7 and V is TRBV29-1, with D perhaps matching TRBD2 (7 bases). CDR1 and CDR2 (germline): SQVTM, ANQGSEA. This CDR3 has 13 amino acids. Trimming took off 7 bases at V and 5 bases at J, with 18 bases between the two ends. CDR3: CSAGRADRNEQYF. The CDR3, as DNA: TGCAGCGCGGGGAGGGCAGACAGGAACGAGCAGTACTTC.

This chain links TRBV6-1 with TRBJ1-2; D is unclear. Trimming shortened V by 0 bases and J by 6 bases, and 17 bases separated the two germline ends. CDR3 length: 16 residues. Germline V gene sequence: CDR1 MNHNS, CDR2 SASEGT. The CDR3 nucleotides are TGTGCCAGCAGTGAAGCGTGGAGCGTGGATGAAAATGGCTACACCTTC. The encoded protein is CASSEAWSVDENGYTF.

This chain joins TRBV21-1 and TRBJ2-1; TRBD2 is the table's D call and was not checked against the DNA. TRBV21-1 counts as a pseudogene. CDR3 length equals 16 residues. CDR3 amino acids: CASSKVFAGGYNEQFF. The CDR3, as DNA: TGTGCCAGCAGCAAAGTCTTCGCGGGAGGTTACAATGAGCAGTTCTTC.

The V call is TRBV29-1, the J call TRBJ2-3; no firm D call. Between the trimmed V and J ends, which lost 1 base and 0 bases, there was a span of 14 bases. The CDR3 is 16 amino acids. Germline CDR1 reads SQVTM; CDR2 reads ANQGSEA. CDR3 sequence reads: CSVEVDLVASTDTQYF. DNA of the CDR3: TGCAGCGTTGAAGTAGATTTGGTTGCTAGCACAGATACGCAGTATTTT.

V and J are TRBV5-1 and TRBJ1-4; 11 positions match TRBD1. The CDR3 has 15 amino acids. J was trimmed by 6 bases and V by 4 bases; bases with no gene match: 5. Germline CDR1 reads SGHRS; CDR2 reads YFSETQ. This CDR3 is CASSTGTGGDEKLFF. The CDR3 DNA sequence: TGCGCCAGCAGCACCGGGACAGGGGGGGATGAAAAACTGTTTTTT. Looking up the rest from reference TRBV5-1 and TRBJ1-4 gives the full variable domain: KAGVTQTPRYLIKTRGQQVTLSCSPISGHRSVSWYQQTPGQGLQFLFEYFSETQRNKGNFPGRFSGRQFSNSRSEMNVSTLELGDSALYLCASSTGTGGDEKLFFGSGTQLSVL.

This rearrangement joins TRBV28 to TRBJ2-1; 8 bases align to TRBD2. V was clipped by 6 bases and J by 3 bases; unmatched bases: 7. This CDR3 is built from 15 residues. Germline V gene sequence: CDR1 MDHEN, CDR2 SYDVKM. In nucleotides, the CDR3 is TGTGCCAGCAGGGAGAGCGGGAGCGACTACAATGAGCAGTTCTTC. It encodes CASRESGSDYNEQFF.

The CDR3 DNA follows: TGTGCCACCAGCCGGGACAAATCCTACGAGCAGTACTTC. Its translation: CATSRDKSYEQYF. The chain carries TRBV15 and TRBJ2-7; the D gene is possibly TRBD1 (6 bases). The germline V and J ends were trimmed by 5 bases and 1 base, with 9 bases remaining between them. CDR3 length: 13 residues. In germline, CDR1 is LNHNV, CDR2 YYDKDF (reference sequence).

The chain joins TRBV11-2 to TRBJ2-6; possibly TRBD1 for D (6 bases). Per germline, CDR1 SGHAT and CDR2 FQNNGV. The CDR3 length is 16 residues. V was pared by 3 bases and J by 1 base, with 10 bases between. The CDR3 DNA is TGTGCCAGCAGCTTGACAGGTTCATCTGGGGCCAACGTCCTGACTTTC. This encodes CASSLTGSSGANVLTF.

This rearrangement joins TRBV10-3 to TRBJ2-3; weak D call: TRBD2 (6 bases). Per germline, CDR1 ENHRY and CDR2 SYGVKD. V was cut by 8 bases and J by 2 bases, with 11 bases left in between. The CDR3 loop spans 13 amino acids. The CDR3: CAILASYTDTQYF. The CDR3 nucleotides are TGTGCCATCCTAGCGTCGTACACAGATACGCAGTATTTT.